These 18 T cell receptor beta chains originate from one sample sequenced in a study of T-cell memory formation after mild COVID-19. TCRdb processed the 5' RACE reads anew with MiXCR; each CDR3 protein has one entry. The table shows 190,000 or so distinct CDR3 sequences, with 10% to 13% occurring only once. Sequencing was performed on PBMCs or a T cell subset sorted from them (not recorded which). The receptors were gathered from a man younger than 35 who had mild COVID-19 (a few samples of this study predate the infection). Cell type and time point are not known.

This chain links TRBV2 with TRBJ2-5; D is possibly TRBD2 (6 bases). The CDR3 is made up of 18 amino acids. V was clipped by 0 bases and J by 1 base, with 18 bases between them. Germline assignment: CDR1 SNHLY and CDR2 FYNNEI. As DNA, the CDR3 is TGTGCCAGCAGTGAAGCGCTTCGGGGAGGCAAAGTCCAAGAGACCCAGTACTTC. Translation gives CASSEALRGGKVQETQYF.

The V gene is TRBV25-1, the J gene TRBJ1-2, with no clear D. V was clipped by 4 bases and J by 2 bases, with 2 bases between them. In germline, CDR1 is MGHDK, CDR2 SYGVNS. The CDR3 runs 11 residues. In DNA, the CDR3 is TGTGCCAGCAGTGCCAACTATGGCTACACCTTC. It yields the protein CASSANYGYTF.

The rearrangement links TRBV12-3 or TRBV12-4 to TRBJ1-1, with unresolved D. The CDR3 runs to 14 residues. V was clipped by 7 bases and J by 0 bases, with 12 bases between them. The CDR3 region is CASTSEGLNTEAFF. The DNA of the CDR3 is TGTGCCAGCACCTCGGAGGGATTGAACACTGAAGCTTTCTTT.

The chain joins TRBV27 to TRBJ2-7; perhaps TRBD1 as D (5 bases). In germline, CDR1 is MNHEY, CDR2 SMNVEV (reference sequence). The length of the CDR3 is 11 residues. The V gene lost 7 bases and the J gene lost 2 bases, with 6 bases spanning the gap. The CDR3 DNA reads as TGTGCCAGCAACAGGACCTACGAGCAGTACGTC. Residues: CASNRTYEQYV.

In its sample, this clonotype was seen many times. The chain is built from TRBV5-1 and TRBJ2-4, with D uncertain. Germline V lookup: CDR1 SGHRS, CDR2 YFSETQ. V lost 0 bases, J lost 8 bases, and 9 bases lay in between. The CDR3 covers 13 residues. The chain's CDR3 is CASSLGGSDIQYF. The CDR3 DNA follows: TGCGCCAGCAGCTTGGGCGGATCGGACATTCAGTACTTC.

In its sample, this clonotype was seen many times. The CDR3 protein is CASSFTSGGADTQYF. Here the CDR3 DNA reads TGTGCCAGCAGCTTCACTAGCGGGGGGGCAGATACGCAGTATTTT. The gene calls are TRBV7-2 and TRBJ2-3, with TRBD2 matching over 13 bases. Germline V gene data show CDR1 as SGHTA and CDR2 as FQGNSA. V dropped 3 bases and J dropped 4; count of bases not matched to a gene: 1. The CDR3 consists of 15 residues. Variable domain in full (rest from reference TRBV7-2 and TRBJ2-3): GAGVSQSPSNKVTEKGKDVELRCDPISGHTALYWYRQSLGQGLEFLIYFQGNSAPDKSGLPSDRFSAERTGGSVSTLTIQRTQQEDSAVYLCASSFTSGGADTQYFGPGTRLTVL.

The chain links TRBV10-2 to TRBJ2-2; no clear D. Germline CDR1 reads WSHSY; CDR2 reads SAAADI. Trimming pared 0 bases from V and 1 base from J, leaving 6 bases between. The CDR3 contains 15 residues. The CDR3 region has the DNA TGCGCCAGCAGTGAGTCGGTAGGGAACACCGGGGAGCTGTTTTTT. This sequence encodes CASSESVGNTGELFF.

This sequence joins TRBV12-3 or TRBV12-4 and TRBJ1-1; no clear D gene. The CDR3 runs 11 residues. Trimming removed 6 bases from V and 6 bases from J, with 8 bases in between. In nucleotides, the CDR3 is TGTGCCAGCAGCCGTGCCCCTGAAGCTTTCTTT. It yields the protein CASSRAPEAFF.

This chain uses TRBV28 with TRBJ1-2; possible D gene TRBD1, 6 bases. Germline lookup yields CDR1 MDHEN and CDR2 SYDVKM. The CDR3 length is 14 residues. Trimming pared 4 bases from V and 5 bases from J, leaving 14 bases between. The CDR3 region is CASSSGGRTYGYTF. DNA of the CDR3: TGTGCCAGCAGTTCGGGGGGCAGAACTTATGGCTACACCTTC.

J is TRBJ1-1 and V is TRBV19; maybe TRBD1 (5 bases). The germline gives CDR1 LNHDA, CDR2 SQIVND (reference sequence). Trimming took off 7 bases at V and 4 bases at J, with 22 bases between the two ends. The CDR3 spans 16 residues. This CDR3 reads CASTTIHVGGVTEAFF. In nucleotides, the CDR3 is TGTGCCAGTACCACGATCCACGTGGGGGGGGTCACTGAAGCTTTCTTT.

The gene calls are TRBV6-5 and TRBJ1-2; TRBD1 aligns across 7 bases. Germline CDR1 is MNHEY and CDR2 is SVGAGI. The CDR3 spans 15 residues. The trim removed 6 bases at V and 2 bases at J, leaving 9 bases unmatched. The CDR3, as DNA: TGTGCCAGCAGCCTTACGACAGGGTTAAACTATGGCTACACCTTC. It encodes CASSLTTGLNYGYTF.

This rearrangement joins TRBV6-4 to TRBJ1-5, with unresolved D. From germline, CDR1 is MRHNA and CDR2 SNTAGT. V lost 4 bases and J lost 5, with 9 bases in between. This CDR3 comprises 13 residues. In nucleotides, the CDR3 is TGTGCCAGCAGTGGGGCAGCTGATCAGCCCCAGCATTTT. Protein product: CASSGAADQPQHF.

In its sample, this clonotype was seen a few times. V gene TRBV25-1 combines with J gene TRBJ2-6, with 7 bases that match TRBD1. Germline-derived CDR1 and CDR2 are MGHDK and SYGVNS. This CDR3 is 19 amino acids long. V shed 4 bases and J 0 bases; nucleotides not matched to a gene: 12. CDR3 loop: CASSGYRGRRHSGANVLTF. The CDR3 DNA sequence: TGTGCCAGCAGTGGATACAGGGGCCGAAGACACTCTGGGGCCAACGTCCTGACTTTC.

The chain has TRBV20-1 and TRBJ1-2, with a weak D call TRBD1 (5 bases). Trimming removed 6 bases at V and 5 bases at J, with 13 bases between. The CDR3 spans 12 residues. Looked up from germline, CDR1 is DFQATT and CDR2 is SNEGSKA (reference sequence). This chain's CDR3 is CSATSGGYGYTF. The CDR3 DNA reads as TGCAGTGCCACGAGTGGGGGATATGGCTACACCTTC.

In nucleotides, the CDR3 is TGTGCCAGCAGATTCGGACAGCTAGGGACAGATACGCAGTATTTT. This sequence encodes CASRFGQLGTDTQYF. The chain carries TRBV7-2 and TRBJ2-3; TRBD1 is a possible D gene (6 bases). Per germline, CDR1 SGHTA and CDR2 FQGNSA. Trimming pared 6 bases from V and 3 bases from J, leaving 16 bases between. The CDR3 runs 15 residues.

This clonotype was seen a few times. The gene calls are TRBV5-1 and TRBJ2-1; 8 positions agree with TRBD1. The CDR3 loop spans 15 amino acids. CDR1 is SGHRS and CDR2 is YFSETQ in the germline V gene. The J segment lost 7 bases and the V segment lost 3 bases, leaving 9 bases of the junction unmatched. The CDR3 nucleotides are TGCGCCAGCAGCTGGTCCGGACAGGGCGGGAATGAGCAGTTCTTC. This translates into CASSWSGQGGNEQFF.

V and J are TRBV6-1 and TRBJ2-7; D may be TRBD2 (5 bases). Germline V gene lookup returns CDR1 MNHNS and CDR2 SASEGT. V lost 8 bases and J lost 3, with 11 bases in between. CDR3 length: 12 amino acids. CDR3 nucleotide sequence: TGTGCCAGCGGGCTGGGGAGCTACGAGCAGTACTTC. Its translation is CASGLGSYEQYF.

In this sample, this clonotype turned up a few times. The chain employs TRBV9 and TRBJ2-3; 7 nucleotides align to TRBD2. J was trimmed by 0 bases and V by 0 bases; bases with no gene match: 7. The germline CDR1 and CDR2 sequences are SGDLS and YYNGEE. This CDR3 contains 17 residues. The CDR3 coding sequence is TGTGCCAGCAGCGTAGCGGGAAGCGGGGCTAGCACAGATACGCAGTATTTT. Translated, it gives CASSVAGSGASTDTQYF. Supplemented by reference TRBV9 and TRBJ2-3, the full variable domain reads DSGVTQTPKHLITATGQRVTLRCSPRSGDLSVYWYQQSLDQGLQFLIQYYNGEERAKGNILERFSAQQFPDLHSELNLSSLELGDSALYFCASSVAGSGASTDTQYFGPGTRLTVL.